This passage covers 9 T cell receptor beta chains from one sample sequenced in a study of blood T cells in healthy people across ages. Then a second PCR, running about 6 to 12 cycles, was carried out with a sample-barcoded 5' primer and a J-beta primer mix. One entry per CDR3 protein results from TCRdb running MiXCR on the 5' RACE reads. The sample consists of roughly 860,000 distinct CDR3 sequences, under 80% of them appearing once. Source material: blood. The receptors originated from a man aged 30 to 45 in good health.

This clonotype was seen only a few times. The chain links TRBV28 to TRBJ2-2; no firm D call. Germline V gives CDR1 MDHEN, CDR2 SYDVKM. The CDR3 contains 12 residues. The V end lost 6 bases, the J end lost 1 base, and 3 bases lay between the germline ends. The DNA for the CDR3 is TGTGCCAGCAGGGAGAACACCGGGGAGCTGTTTTTT. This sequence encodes CASRENTGELFF.

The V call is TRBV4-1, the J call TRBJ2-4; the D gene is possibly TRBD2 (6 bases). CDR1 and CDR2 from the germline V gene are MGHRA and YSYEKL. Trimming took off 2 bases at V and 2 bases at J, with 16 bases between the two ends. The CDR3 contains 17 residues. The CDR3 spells CASSQLTSYGSKNIQYF. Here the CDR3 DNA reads TGCGCCAGCAGCCAATTGACTAGTTATGGGTCCAAAAACATTCAGTACTTC.

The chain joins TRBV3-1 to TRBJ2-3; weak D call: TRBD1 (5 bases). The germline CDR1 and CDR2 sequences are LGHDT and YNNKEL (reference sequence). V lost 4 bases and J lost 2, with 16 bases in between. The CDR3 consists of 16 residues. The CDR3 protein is CASSPVLTAYTDTQYF. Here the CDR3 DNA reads TGTGCCAGCAGCCCCGTATTGACAGCGTACACAGATACGCAGTATTTT.

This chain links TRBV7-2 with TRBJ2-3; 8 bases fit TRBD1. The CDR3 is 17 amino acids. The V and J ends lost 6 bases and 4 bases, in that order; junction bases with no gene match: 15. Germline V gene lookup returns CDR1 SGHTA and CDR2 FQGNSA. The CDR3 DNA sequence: TGTGCCAGCAGTTCAACAAAGAGGTCAGGGGGCGCAGATACGCAGTATTTT. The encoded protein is CASSSTKRSGGADTQYF.

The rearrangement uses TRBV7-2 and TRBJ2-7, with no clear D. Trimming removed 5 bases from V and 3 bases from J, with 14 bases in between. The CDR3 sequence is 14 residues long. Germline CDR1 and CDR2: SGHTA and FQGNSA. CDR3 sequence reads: CASSTGSPLYEQYF. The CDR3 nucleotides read TGTGCCAGCAGCACCGGGTCGCCCCTCTACGAGCAGTACTTC.

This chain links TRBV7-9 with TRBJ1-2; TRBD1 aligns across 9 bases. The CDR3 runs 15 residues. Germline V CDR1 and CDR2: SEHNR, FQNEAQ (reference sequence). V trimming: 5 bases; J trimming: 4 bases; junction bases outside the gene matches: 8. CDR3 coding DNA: TGTGCCAGCAGCGGAAGGACAGGGGAAAGCTATGGCTACACCTTC. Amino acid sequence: CASSGRTGESYGYTF.

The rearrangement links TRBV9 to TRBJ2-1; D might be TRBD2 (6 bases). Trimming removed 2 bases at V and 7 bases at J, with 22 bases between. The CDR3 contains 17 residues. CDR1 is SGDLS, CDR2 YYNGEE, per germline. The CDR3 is CASSVADRDWQSNEQFF. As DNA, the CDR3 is TGTGCCAGCAGCGTTGCAGACCGGGACTGGCAGTCGAATGAGCAGTTCTTC.

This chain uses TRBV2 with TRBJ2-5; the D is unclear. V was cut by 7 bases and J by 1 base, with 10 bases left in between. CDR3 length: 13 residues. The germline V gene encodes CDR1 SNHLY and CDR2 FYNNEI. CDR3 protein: CASTTYSQETQYF. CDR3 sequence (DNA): TGTGCCAGCACCACCTACAGCCAAGAGACCCAGTACTTC.

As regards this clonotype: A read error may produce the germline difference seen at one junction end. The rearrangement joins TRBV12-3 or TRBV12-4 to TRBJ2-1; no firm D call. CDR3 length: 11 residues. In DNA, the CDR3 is TGTGCCTGCAGTTTAACCCCTCCCCCGTTCTTC. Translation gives CACSLTPPPFF.